These 16 T cell receptor beta chains came from one sample sequenced in a study of blood T cell repertoires in COVID-19 (dated by TCRdb to 2020 to 2021). Library prep was done by the immunoSEQ multiplex PCR assay. As stored in TCRdb, this immuneACCESS dataset retains in-frame rearrangements with V and J assigned. A fraction of the clones does not appear; measured against another copy, unresolved V genes explain less than half of the discrepancy, and the remainder lacks a known reason. This sample lists some 240,000 clones; about 88% were detected once. The top ten clones comprise approximately 6.6% of the sample. The sample was PBMCs or T cells enriched from blood (not recorded which). These receptors all stem from a woman aged 45-65 years who had been exposed to COVID-19.

This sequence joins TRBV19 and TRBJ1-1, with 9 bases that match TRBD1. This CDR3 has 15 residues. V lost 7 bases, J lost 0 bases, and 6 bases stayed unmatched. CDR1 LNHDA and CDR2 SQIVND come from the germline V gene (reference sequence). CDR3 sequence: CASKEGQGLNTEAFF. CDR3 nucleotide sequence: TGTGCCAGTAAGGAGGGACAGGGCCTGAACACTGAAGCTTTCTTT. Full variable domain (outside the CDR3, taken from reference TRBV19 and TRBJ1-1): DGGITQSPKYLFRKEGQNVTLSCEQNLNHDAMYWYRQDPGQGLRLIYYSQIVNDFQKGDIAEGYSVSREKKESFPLTVTSAQKNPTAFYLCASKEGQGLNTEAFFGQGTRLTVV.

V gene TRBV5-5 combines with J gene TRBJ2-7; 8 bases map to TRBD1. This CDR3 spans 16 amino acids. Trimming took 0 bases from V and 0 from J; bases not matched to a gene: 5. CDR1 is SGHKS, CDR2 YYEKEE, per germline (reference sequence). The DNA of the CDR3 is TGTGCCAGCAGCTTGGCCCAGGGGGCAAGCTCCTACGAGCAGTACTTC. Translated, it gives CASSLAQGASSYEQYF.

The rearrangement uses TRBV7-9 and TRBJ2-7, with D possibly matching TRBD2 (6 bases). Trimming pared 8 bases from V and 0 bases from J, leaving 14 bases between. Germline assignment: CDR1 SEHNR and CDR2 FQNEAQ (reference sequence). The CDR3 loop spans 14 amino acids. The CDR3 sequence is CASGMGGNSYEQYF. The CDR3 region has the DNA TGTGCCAGCGGAATGGGGGGTAACTCCTACGAGCAGTACTTC.

The gene calls are TRBV5-1 and TRBJ2-1; 7 bases map to TRBD2. Germline CDR1 and CDR2: SGHRS and YFSETQ. The CDR3 sequence is 15 residues long. J lost 4 bases, V lost 4 bases, and 8 bases had no gene match. CDR3 nucleotide sequence: TGCGCCAGCAGCGTAGGACTAGTGCAGTACAATGAGCAGTTCTTC. Encoded protein: CASSVGLVQYNEQFF.

The chain carries TRBV28 and TRBJ1-5; perhaps TRBD1 as D (5 bases). The germline V and J ends were trimmed by 2 bases and 10 bases, with 15 bases remaining between them. Germline CDR1 reads MDHEN; CDR2 reads SYDVKM. This CDR3 has 14 residues. CDR3 bases: TGTGCCAGCAGTTTACCCCTTGCAGGGCACCCCCAGCATTTT. Encoded protein: CASSLPLAGHPQHF.

V usage is TRBV27 and J usage is TRBJ2-5; weak D call: TRBD2 (6 bases). V was clipped by 3 bases and J by 4 bases, with 9 bases between them. This CDR3 is 13 amino acids long. Germline CDR1 reads MNHEY; CDR2 reads SMNVEV (reference sequence). The CDR3 DNA reads as TGTGCCAGCAGTTTTGGGGGGTTAGAGACCCAGTACTTC. Translating gives CASSFGGLETQYF.

The rearrangement joins TRBV12-3 or TRBV12-4 to TRBJ2-1; D uncertain. The ends were cut back, 7 bases at V and 6 bases at J, with 10 bases in the middle. This CDR3 has 12 residues. The DNA of the CDR3 is TGTGCCAGCATGCATCGGAGCAATGAGCAGTTCTTC. It yields the protein CASMHRSNEQFF.

The sample holds a few counts of this clone. The rearrangement joins TRBV19 to TRBJ1-5; no definite D call. CDR1 LNHDA and CDR2 SQIVND come from the germline V gene (reference sequence). V gave up 3 bases and J gave up 1 base, with 10 bases separating them. This CDR3 spans 15 amino acids. DNA of the CDR3: TGTGCCAGTAGTATTTATAGGAGCAGCAATCAGCCCCAGCATTTT. Translation gives CASSIYRSSNQPQHF. Together with reference TRBV19 and TRBJ1-5, the CDR3 gives the full variable domain: DGGITQSPKYLFRKEGQNVTLSCEQNLNHDAMYWYRQDPGQGLRLIYYSQIVNDFQKGDIAEGYSVSREKKESFPLTVTSAQKNPTAFYLCASSIYRSSNQPQHFGDGTRLSIL.

This sequence joins TRBV19 and TRBJ1-1; the D gene is possibly TRBD1 (5 bases). This CDR3 comprises 14 residues. Germline values: CDR1 LNHDA, CDR2 SQIVND (reference sequence). V shed 4 bases and J shed 0 bases, with 9 bases lying between them. For the CDR3, the DNA is TGTGCCAGTAGTAGGGGCCTCATGAACACTGAAGCTTTCTTT. The encoded protein is CASSRGLMNTEAFF.

This chain connects TRBV5-1 to TRBJ1-1; tentatively, D is TRBD1 (5 bases). The CDR3 extends over 14 amino acids. With 0 bases removed from V and 4 bases from J, the gap between germline ends came to 10 bases. The germline V gene encodes CDR1 SGHRS and CDR2 YFSETQ. CDR3 sequence: CASSLEGERTEAFF. CDR3 in DNA: TGCGCCAGCAGCTTGGAAGGGGAACGCACTGAAGCTTTCTTT.

The V call is TRBV24-1, the J call TRBJ2-5, with D tentatively TRBD2 (5 bases). Germline assignment: CDR1 KGHDR and CDR2 SFDVKD. CDR3 length: 11 amino acids. Between the trimmed V and J ends, which lost 4 bases and 13 bases, there was a span of 12 bases. CDR3 residues: CATSDRDTRYF. DNA for the CDR3: TGTGCCACCAGTGACCGGGATACGCGGTACTTC.

The chain uses TRBV10-3 and TRBJ1-5; TRBD1 agrees at 8 bases. J gave up 2 bases and V 3 bases, and 3 bases lay outside the gene matches. Germline values: CDR1 ENHRY, CDR2 SYGVKD. The CDR3 spans 15 residues. CDR3 sequence (DNA): TGTGCCATCAGTGATCCGGGACAGGGCAATCAGCCCCAGCATTTT. It codes for CAISDPGQGNQPQHF.

J is TRBJ1-1 and V is TRBV11-2; 7 bases are a match to TRBD1. From germline, CDR1 is SGHAT and CDR2 FQNNGV. V gave up 5 bases and J gave up 2 bases; unmatched junction bases: 8. The CDR3 spans 15 residues. The CDR3, as DNA: TGTGCCAGCAGCCCCCGACAGGGACGTAACACTGAAGCTTTCTTT. This encodes CASSPRQGRNTEAFF. Based on the CDR3 plus reference TRBV11-2 and TRBJ1-1, the full variable domain is EAGVAQSPRYKIIEKRQSVAFWCNPISGHATLYWYQQILGQGPKLLIQFQNNGVVDDSQLPKDRFSAERLKGVDSTLKIQPAKLEDSAVYLCASSPRQGRNTEAFFGQGTRLTVV.

V is TRBV7-8 and J is TRBJ1-3; D uncertain. Germline V lookup: CDR1 SGHVS, CDR2 FQNEAQ. Trimming took 1 base from V and 7 from J, leaving 17 bases between them. This CDR3 has 16 amino acids. The CDR3 DNA sequence: TGTGCCAGCAGCTTAGTGGGCTGGGGAGTAGGTAACACCATATATTTT. Amino acid sequence: CASSLVGWGVGNTIYF.

V gene TRBV5-1 combines with J gene TRBJ1-1; the D gene is possibly TRBD1 (6 bases). Germline CDR1 is SGHRS and CDR2 is YFSETQ. The CDR3 runs to 13 residues. V was pared by 4 bases and J by 4 bases, with 11 bases between. CDR3 residues: CASSLQGSTEAFF. The CDR3 DNA sequence: TGCGCCAGCAGCCTGCAGGGGAGCACTGAAGCTTTCTTT.

The chain is built from TRBV2 and TRBJ1-4; D remains ambiguous. Germline V CDR1 and CDR2: SNHLY, FYNNEI. The CDR3 covers 13 residues. Trimming left V 3 bases short and J 10 bases short, with 12 bases between. The CDR3 region is CASSESSRVKLFF. In DNA form, the CDR3 reads TGTGCCAGCAGTGAGTCTTCGAGGGTAAAACTGTTTTTT.